This section outlines one TCR beta chain sequence together with its context. Its antigen remains undetermined. No base-level quality is on record; no much larger clone is a single base apart. The data originate from a study of vaccination and CD4 T cells after COVID-19 (dated by TCRdb to between 2021 and 2024). In the study overall: Convalescent patients had a positive SARS-CoV-2 result on nasal swab PCR, and of these patients, nine had mild disease and one had severe disease. In 10 COVID-19 convalescent patients and 4 infection-naive healthy vaccine recipients, researchers compared the spike-specific CD4+ TCR repertoire from before mRNA vaccination with the repertoire from after. Post-COVID blood samples were collected from convalescent patients a median of around 96 days after diagnosis, with a range of about 35 to 161 days. Participants got two doses of the Pfizer-BioNTech BNT162b2 vaccine (n=8) or two doses of the Moderna mRNA-1273 vaccine (n=2). In the convalescent cohort there were six males and four females, among whom were two Hispanic individuals, seven Caucasians, two Asians and one multiracial person. The time from the second vaccine dose to post-vaccine blood sampling had a median of around 72 days and ranged from about 12 to 241 days. Paper-wide results and their limitations: An increase in the median number of SARS-CoV-2-reactive clonotypes from approximately 21 after infection to 38 after vaccination was observed, but the change was not found to be significant. Among convalescent patients, a median around 83% of the SARS-CoV-2-reactive clones seen after vaccination appeared only after vaccination, which suggests priming specific to the vaccine. Only a relatively small number of convalescent patients were included in the study, and early timepoints following natural infection were not analyzed. In convalescent patients, nearly all vaccine-specific clones (304 of 307) were found to be mono-reactive for SARS-CoV-2 spike rather than cross-reactive with common cold coronaviruses.

Trimming takes 1 base from V and 5 bases from J, and the germline ends sit 14 bases apart. The CDR3, from cysteine to phenylalanine, totals 15 residues. The entry retains the CDR3 DNA only, 45 bases that are in frame from base 1. According to the germline V gene, CDR1 reads SGHTA and CDR2 reads FQGNSA. Positive SARS-CoV-2 PCR tests in the convalescent patients dated from March to December 2020, before Alpha, Beta and Delta variants emerged in the United States. Ficoll-Paque Plus gradient centrifugation was used to isolate PBMCs from whole blood, and the isolated PBMCs were then either used fresh or cryopreserved at -140C. The library was obtained by PCR. For sequencing, an Illumina iSeq 100 was employed. As for the original processing: Non-productive sequences were removed, and CDR3s not starting with C, not ending with F or W, or shorter than 7 amino acids were discarded. Similarity between CDR3 sequences was evaluated in R version 3.6.1 using Levenshtein distances (stringdist) and unrooted phylogenetic trees (ape). TCRdb reprocessed the public reads (quality trimming at Q25 with fastp, clone calling with MiXCR) and kept in-frame beta chains. For every CDR3 protein sequence, its rows merge into one entry that carries the most common genes and DNA. In this record, the V and J calls reflect TCRdb's handling and not the investigators' own analysis. For this sample the table gives about 20,000 distinct CDR3 sequences, of which 60% were detected only once. 1% to 1.3% of the sample belongs to the ten largest clones.

The TCR sequence derives from a human donor who had recovered from COVID-19. Recombination linked TRBV7-2 to TRBJ2-5; the D gene may be TRBD1 or TRBD2, since each aligns over 6 bases. The sequencing used CD4+ T cells from blood, collected after SARS-CoV-2 vaccination. This receptor carries the CDR3 CASSLGGRRGETQYF. The sequenced DNA: TGTGCCAGCAGCTTAGGGGGTCGGAGGGGGGAGACCCAGTACTTC.